The clone carrying this TCR beta chain was seen ten or more times. The antigen remains unidentified. TCRdb re-derived calls from the reads in MiXCR, one entry per CDR3 protein. Of roughly 500,000 distinct CDR3 sequences in the sample, about 11% are singletons; the top ten hold approximately 10%. This sample is part of a study of T cell repertoires in cytomegalovirus infection. General observations from the study: Summed public TCR beta family frequency identified CMV carriers bearing the relevant HLA.

Germline CDR1 reads LNHDA; CDR2 reads SQIVND (reference sequence). The CDR3 covers 14 residues. Between the trimmed V and J ends, which lost 5 bases and 0 bases, there was a span of 11 bases. The gene calls are TRBV19 and TRBJ2-7; D unresolved. The TCR was taken from a human donor in good health (CMV status not recorded). Some clones in this sample may be carry-over from other donors' samples. Sequences were obtained from PBMCs. CDR3 sequence reads: CASSLRHLSYEQYF. In nucleotides, the CDR3 is TGTGCCAGTAGTTTGAGACACCTCTCCTACGAGCAGTACTTC.